The present TCR beta chain was sequenced within a study of T-cell memory formation after mild COVID-19. Study observations and caveats: Whether second-wave clones peaking at day 37 were SARS-CoV-2 specific went unconfirmed. Memory sampled before infection contained some responding clones, suggesting cross-reactive memory joined.

This clonotype was seen only a few times. The antigen is unknown. The length of the CDR3 is 16 residues. Germline V gene lookup returns CDR1 SGHTA and CDR2 FQGNSA. V lost 6 bases to trimming and J lost 1 base; unmatched junction nucleotides: 9. Employing constant-segment primers, 5'RACE generated TCR alpha and TCR beta cDNA libraries bearing sample barcodes and UMIs. MiXCR, run by TCRdb on the 5' RACE reads, gives a single entry per CDR3 protein. The profile shows about 280,000 distinct CDR3 sequences, under 8.5% of them singletons. The chain has TRBV7-2 and TRBJ2-3, with 8 bases aligning to TRBD2. Sequenced: PBMCs or a T cell subset sorted from them (not recorded which). The clonotype comes from a man between 18 and 29 years old who had mild COVID-19 (a few samples of this study predate the infection). Cell type and time point are not known. The CDR3 spells CASSPTTSGRTDTQYF. The CDR3 DNA follows: TGTGCCAGCAGTCCGACCACTAGCGGCCGCACAGATACGCAGTATTTT.